These T cell receptor beta chains were read from a single sample in a study of T-cell memory formation after mild COVID-19. TCRdb redid the calling of the 5' RACE reads with MiXCR, one entry per CDR3 protein. Found here are about 360,000 distinct CDR3 sequences, about an eighth of them singletons; the top ten hold 20% to 25%. The sequenced sample was PBMCs or a T cell subset sorted from them (not recorded which). Receptors originate from a man aged 18-30 years who had mild COVID-19 (a few samples of this study predate the infection). Cell type and time point are not known. The CDR3 runs from the conserved cysteine through the conserved F or W. Each record gives: J gene, V gene, D gene, clone size, CDR3 DNA, CDR3 protein. A D gene is named only where the DNA matches it firmly. The size field is filled for only some rows; it gives once, few, many or a size class.

>TRBJ1-2|TRBV5-6|NA|NA
TGTGCCAGCAGCATGAGAGGACCGACATATGGCTACACCTTC
CASSMRGPTYGYTF
>TRBJ2-5|TRBV5-1|NA|NA
TGCGCCAGCAGCGAGCAGTCGGCGCAGCCAGAGACCCAGTACTTC
CASSEQSAQPETQYF
>TRBJ2-5|TRBV7-9|TRBD1|NA
TGTGCCAGCAGCTCCCCGGGACAGGGCTGGACCCAGTACTTC
CASSSPGQGWTQYF
>TRBJ2-3|TRBV7-3|TRBD2|many
TGTGCCAGCAGCCCCCGCCGGGGGGGGGGGCAGTATTTT
CASSPRRGGGQYF
>TRBJ2-3|TRBV6-2/TRBV6-3|TRBD1|few
TGTGCCAGCTCGCCGGGACAGGGGGCCGGTCCAGATACGCAGTATTTT
CASSPGQGAGPDTQYF
>TRBJ1-1|TRBV25-1|NA|NA
TGTGCCAGCAACGGAGTGAACACTGAAGCTTTCTTT
CASNGVNTEAFF
>TRBJ2-3|TRBV28|NA|NA
TGTGCCAGCAGTGCCAAGGGGATCACAGATACGCAGTATTTT
CASSAKGITDTQYF
>TRBJ2-7|TRBV7-3|NA|few
TGTGCCAGCAGCTTAACAACGATTTCCGAGCAGTACTTC
CASSLTTISEQYF
>TRBJ2-5|TRBV12-3/TRBV12-4|NA|few
TGTGCCAGCAGTGGGGACTGGCAAGAGACCCAGTACTTC
CASSGDWQETQYF
>TRBJ2-1|TRBV11-2|NA|few
TGTGCCAGCAGCCTAGTGGGTCGGGCATACAATGAGCAGTTCTTC
CASSLVGRAYNEQFF
>TRBJ2-7|TRBV29-1|NA|many
TGCAGCGTTCGAGCAGGGGATAGCTACGAGCAGTACTTC
CSVRAGDSYEQYF
>TRBJ2-2|TRBV9|NA|many
TGTGCCAGCAGCGTAGACAGCGATATTAGGGCCGGGGAGCTGTTTTTT
CASSVDSDIRAGELFF
>TRBJ1-2|TRBV4-2|NA|NA
TGTGCCAGCCGCGAGAGCAGGGTCGGCTATGGCTACACCTTC
CASRESRVGYGYTF
>TRBJ2-3|TRBV4-2|NA|NA
TGTGCCAGCAGCCACCAAAACCCCGGGGGACTTCCATATACGCAGTATTTT
CASSHQNPGGLPYTQYF
>TRBJ2-3|TRBV7-2|NA|NA
TGTGCCAGCAGCTCCACCCTGGTGGTAGGGACAGATACGCAGTATTTT
CASSSTLVVGTDTQYF
>TRBJ1-3|TRBV4-3|NA|NA
TGCGCCAGCAGCCAAGATCAGTCCTGGGCGTCTGGAAACACCATATATTTT
CASSQDQSWASGNTIYF
>TRBJ2-7|TRBV5-4|TRBD2|few
TGTGCCAGCAGCTTGGCTCCTAGCGGGGGGGCCTACGAGCAGTACTTC
CASSLAPSGGAYEQYF
>TRBJ2-1|TRBV25-1|TRBD1|NA
TGTGCCAGCAGTGAATTGGGACAGCCCTACAATGAGCAGTTCTTC
CASSELGQPYNEQFF
>TRBJ2-2|TRBV20-1|TRBD1|many
TGCAGTGCTAGAGATCGGACAGGGGTGAACACCGGGGAGCTGTTTTTT
CSARDRTGVNTGELFF
>TRBJ2-1|TRBV7-9|NA|NA
TGTGCCAGCAGCTTAGTCGGGCAGGACAATGAGCAGTTCTTC
CASSLVGQDNEQFF
>TRBJ2-7|TRBV5-4|NA|NA
TGTGCCAGCAGCTTGCCCGCATTTTATGGACCGGCCAGTGGCGAGCAGTACTTC
CASSLPAFYGPASGEQYF
>TRBJ1-1|TRBV10-3|NA|NA
TGTGCCATCAGTGGGCAGGGCACTGAAGCTTTCTTT
CAISGQGTEAFF
>TRBJ2-2|TRBV4-1|TRBD2|NA
TGCGCCAGCAGCCTATACGGGGGGGCGAACACCGGGGAGCTGTTTTTT
CASSLYGGANTGELFF
>TRBJ1-5|TRBV27|TRBD1|NA
TGTGCCAGCGCTTCAGGGGGCTTTGGTCAGCCCCAGCATTTT
CASASGGFGQPQHF
>TRBJ2-1|TRBV29-1|NA|NA
TGCAGCGTTGAATTCAGGTACAATGAGCAGTTCTTC
CSVEFRYNEQFF
>TRBJ2-7|TRBV6-5|TRBD1|NA
TGTGCCAGCAGTGCCGAGTCGACAGGGGCTAGGGACGAGCAGTACTTC
CASSAESTGARDEQYF
>TRBJ1-1|TRBV20-1|NA|few
TGCAGTGCTACGGGGGTCTACACTGAAGCTTTCTTT
CSATGVYTEAFF
>TRBJ1-5|TRBV10-3|TRBD1|NA
TGTGCCATCAGCCCGGGACAGGGGGGCAATCAGCCCCAGCATTTT
CAISPGQGGNQPQHF
>TRBJ2-1|TRBV5-1|TRBD2|few
TGCGCCAGCAGCTTGGCGGCTAGCGGGGGTTCAAGTGAGCAGTTCTTC
CASSLAASGGSSEQFF
>TRBJ2-7|TRBV7-2|NA|NA
TGTGCCAGCAGCTTCCAACCGAACCCAGCAGTCTACGAGCAGTACTTC
CASSFQPNPAVYEQYF
>TRBJ2-5|TRBV2|TRBD2|few
TGTGCCAGCATGGGGGGGAGAGAGACCCAGTACTTC
CASMGGRETQYF
>TRBJ1-6|TRBV6-5|TRBD1|NA
TGTGCCAGCAGTTACTCGTTGACAGGGAGGGCTTCACCCCTCCACTTT
CASSYSLTGRASPLHF
>TRBJ1-5|TRBV27|NA|once
TGTGCCAGCAGTTTATCGGCAGCCTATAGCAATCAGCCCCAGCATTTT
CASSLSAAYSNQPQHF
>TRBJ1-1|TRBV18|NA|NA
TGTGCCAGCTCACTACAGCACAACACTGAAGCTTTCTTT
CASSLQHNTEAFF
>TRBJ2-6|TRBV7-2|NA|few
TGTGCCAGCAGCTTAGACGGGATCTCTGGGGCCAACGTCCTGACTTTC
CASSLDGISGANVLTF
>TRBJ1-2|TRBV20-1|NA|few
TGCAGTGCTAGATTCGTCCCCTATGGCTACACCTTC
CSARFVPYGYTF
>TRBJ2-7|TRBV10-3|NA|few
TGTGCCATCAGTGAACCCAGCTACGAGCAGTACTTC
CAISEPSYEQYF
>TRBJ2-3|TRBV6-5|NA|few
TGTGCCAGCAGGCTAATTAGCACAGATACGCAGTATTTT
CASRLISTDTQYF
>TRBJ1-5|TRBV5-4|NA|NA
TGTGCCAGCAGCTTTAAAGGGGATAATCAGCCCCAGCATTTT
CASSFKGDNQPQHF
>TRBJ1-1|TRBV21-1|NA|NA
TGTGCCAGCAGCAAACGTCCCCGGGGGGTGACCACTGAAGCTTTCTTT
CASSKRPRGVTTEAFF
>TRBJ1-3|TRBV6-5|TRBD1|many
TGTGCCAGCAGTTACTCCTGGACAGGGCCTTTCACCATATATTTT
CASSYSWTGPFTIYF
>TRBJ2-1|TRBV7-6|NA|few
TGTGCCAGCAGCCCCGCATGGGGGGATGAGCAGTTCTTC
CASSPAWGDEQFF
>TRBJ2-3|TRBV6-6|TRBD2|NA
TGTGCCAGCAGTTACTTACGCGGACTAGCGGGGGGGGCAGATACGCAGTATTTT
CASSYLRGLAGGADTQYF
>TRBJ2-3|TRBV10-3|TRBD2|NA
TGTGCCATCAGTGCTGGGCGGGGGGAAAGCACAGATACGCAGTATTTT
CAISAGRGESTDTQYF
>TRBJ2-3|TRBV28|TRBD1|NA
TGTGCCAGCAGTTTAGGACAGGGTGCGAATACGCAGTATTTT
CASSLGQGANTQYF
>TRBJ2-6|TRBV7-2|NA|NA
TGTGCCAGCAGCTTAGTGGGGGCGCTGGGGGCCAACGTCCTGACTTTC
CASSLVGALGANVLTF
>TRBJ2-3|TRBV7-9|NA|many
TGTGTACTAGGAGCAGATACGCAGTATTTT
CVLGADTQYF
>TRBJ2-3|TRBV6-5|TRBD2|many
TGTGCCAGCACCACTAGCGGGGCAGATACGCAGTATTTT
CASTTSGADTQYF
>TRBJ2-3|TRBV28|TRBD2|NA
TGTGCCAGCAGTCCCCTCCCCGCGGGGGGCAGCACAGATACGCAGTATTTT
CASSPLPAGGSTDTQYF
>TRBJ2-7|TRBV4-2|TRBD2|few
TGTGCCAGCAGCAATCCACTAGCGGGGGATTCCTACGAGCAGTACTTC
CASSNPLAGDSYEQYF
>TRBJ1-6|TRBV11-2|TRBD1|few
TGTGCCAGCAGCTTATTAGGGGGCTACGGGGTTTCACCCCTCCACTTT
CASSLLGGYGVSPLHF
>TRBJ2-5|TRBV6-1|TRBD2|few
TGTGCCAGCAGCGGCGGTCAGCGGGGAACCCAGTACTTC
CASSGGQRGTQYF
>TRBJ2-1|TRBV5-6|NA|few
TGTGCCAGCAGCCTTGGACACCCCCTTGAGCAGTTCTTC
CASSLGHPLEQFF